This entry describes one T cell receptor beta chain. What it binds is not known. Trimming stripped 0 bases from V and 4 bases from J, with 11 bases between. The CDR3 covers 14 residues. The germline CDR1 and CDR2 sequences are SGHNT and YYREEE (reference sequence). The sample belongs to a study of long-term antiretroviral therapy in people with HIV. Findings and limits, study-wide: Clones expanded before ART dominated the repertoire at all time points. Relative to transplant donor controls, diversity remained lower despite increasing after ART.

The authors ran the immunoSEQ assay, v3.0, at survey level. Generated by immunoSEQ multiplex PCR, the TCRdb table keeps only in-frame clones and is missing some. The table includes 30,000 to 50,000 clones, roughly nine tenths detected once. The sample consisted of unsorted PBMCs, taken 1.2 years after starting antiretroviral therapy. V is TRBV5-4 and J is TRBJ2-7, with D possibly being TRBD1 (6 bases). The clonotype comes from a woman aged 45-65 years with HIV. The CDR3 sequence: CASSLGGRMYEQYF. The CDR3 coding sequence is TGTGCCAGCAGCTTGGGGGGGCGCATGTACGAGCAGTACTTC. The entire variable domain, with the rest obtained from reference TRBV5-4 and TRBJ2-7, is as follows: ETGVTQSPTHLIKTRGQQVTLRCSSQSGHNTVSWYQQALGQGPQFIFQYYREEENGRGNFPPRFSGLQFPNYSSELNVNALELDDSALYLCASSLGGRMYEQYFGPGTRLTVT.